The 16 T cell receptor beta chains presented below share a single source sample, sequenced in a study of cytomegalovirus exposure and HLA in healthy donors. In the PCR, 60 Vbeta and 13 Jbeta primers were used. The table came from immunoSEQ multiplex PCR; TCRdb's copy has only in-frame clones and leaves some out. The sample contains 180,000 or so clones, 75% of which appear only once. The material sequenced was PBMCs. Receptors originate from a woman aged 40 to 50 in good health and CMV-seropositive.

This clone was seen just once. The junction departs from the called germline gene at one end, perhaps through a read error. The rearrangement joins TRBV9 to TRBJ2-7; the match to TRBD2 covers 7 bases. Per the germline V gene, CDR1 is SGDLS and CDR2 is YYNGEE. CDR3 size: 15 residues. CDR3 in DNA: TGTGCCAGCAACGTAGCGCCCAGCGGGAACTCAGTATTGTACTTC. Protein sequence: CASNVAPSGNSVLYF.

The chain couples TRBV15 to TRBJ2-3, with 9 nucleotides matching TRBD2. Germline CDR1 and CDR2: LNHNV and YYDKDF (reference sequence). The CDR3 runs to 14 residues. The ends lost 5 bases at V and 2 bases at J; junction bases unmatched: 2. In DNA, the CDR3 is TGTGCCACCAGCCTAGCGGGGTCCACAGATACGCAGTATTTT. Encoded protein: CATSLAGSTDTQYF. The full variable domain, with the rest looked up from reference TRBV15 and TRBJ2-3, is DAMVIQNPRYQVTQFGKPVTLSCSQTLNHNVMYWYQQKSSQAPKLLFHYYDKDFNNEADTPDNFQSRRPNTSFCFLDIRSPGLGDTAMYLCATSLAGSTDTQYFGPGTRLTVL.

This clone occurred once. The chain is built from TRBV6-1 and TRBJ1-1; 7 positions agree with TRBD1. Germline V gives CDR1 MNHNS, CDR2 SASEGT. V lost 2 bases and J lost 4; bases outside the gene matches: 4. CDR3 size: 14 residues. CDR3 in DNA: TGTGCCAGCAGTGAATGGGCAGGGGGCACTGAAGCTTTCTTT. Its translation: CASSEWAGGTEAFF.

This clone was counted only a few times. The chain employs TRBV5-4 and TRBJ1-1; TRBD1 might be the D (6 bases). The CDR3 consists of 14 residues. Germline lookup yields CDR1 SGHNT and CDR2 YYREEE (reference sequence). V was trimmed by 2 bases and J by 1 base, leaving 9 bases between them. The CDR3 is CASSFLGQNTEAFF. In DNA form, the CDR3 reads TGTGCCAGCAGCTTCCTGGGACAGAACACTGAAGCTTTCTTT.

CDR3 amino acids: CATYRLDVTYSNQPQHF. The CDR3, as DNA: TGTGCCACATACAGGCTTGACGTTACTTATAGCAATCAGCCCCAGCATTTT. The chain links TRBV19 to TRBJ1-5; a weak D match, TRBD1 (5 bases). Germline loops: CDR1 LNHDA, CDR2 SQIVND (reference sequence). The CDR3 has 17 residues. The V gene lost 10 bases and the J gene lost 0 bases, with 22 bases spanning the gap.

CDR3 region: CASSLGRGVGETQYF. The CDR3 region has the DNA TGTGCCAGCAGCTTAGGGAGGGGAGTGGGAGAGACCCAGTACTTC. This chain joins TRBV7-9 and TRBJ2-5; the D gene is possibly TRBD2 (6 bases). Germline assignment: CDR1 SEHNR and CDR2 FQNEAQ (reference sequence). The CDR3 runs 15 residues. Trimming removed 1 base at V and 4 bases at J, with 13 bases between.

This clone was observed a handful of times. The V gene is TRBV21-1, the J gene TRBJ1-5; the table names TRBD1, a call not compared with the DNA. TRBV21-1 represents a pseudogene. This CDR3 spans 14 amino acids. CDR3 DNA sequence: TGTGCCAGCAGCAACAGACAGGGTAATCAGCCCCAGCATTTT. Its protein is CASSNRQGNQPQHF.

A single count supports this clone. This chain connects TRBV28 to TRBJ2-4, with TRBD1 identical over 7 bases. Germline trimming cut 7 bases from V and 5 bases from J; bases unmatched to any gene: 8. The CDR3 loop spans 14 amino acids. Looked up from germline, CDR1 is MDHEN and CDR2 is SYDVKM. As DNA, the CDR3 is TGTGCCAGCACTCCCCCGACAGGGCAAAACATTCAGTACTTC. Translation: CASTPPTGQNIQYF.

This chain connects TRBV27 to TRBJ2-3; D not certain. Trimming took off 6 bases at V and 2 bases at J, with 15 bases between the two ends. Germline loops: CDR1 MNHEY, CDR2 SMNVEV (reference sequence). The CDR3 runs 15 residues. In DNA, the CDR3 is TGTGCCAGCAGCCCCAGGCAGCTCTTCACAGATACGCAGTATTTT. Amino acid sequence: CASSPRQLFTDTQYF.

The rearrangement joins TRBV2 to TRBJ2-1; 12 nucleotides agree with TRBD2. V was clipped by 8 bases and J by 8 bases; unmatched bases: 7. Germline lookup yields CDR1 SNHLY and CDR2 FYNNEI. This CDR3 region has 14 residues. CDR3 region: CASGRLAGVHEQFF. As DNA, the CDR3 is TGTGCCAGCGGGCGACTAGCGGGAGTTCATGAGCAGTTCTTC. Together with reference TRBV2 and TRBJ2-1, the CDR3 gives the full variable domain: EPEVTQTPSHQVTQMGQEVILRCVPISNHLYFYWYRQILGQKVEFLVSFYNNEISEKSEIFDDQFSVERPDGSNFTLKIRSTKLEDSAMYFCASGRLAGVHEQFFGPGTRLTVL.

The CDR3 protein is CASSQSRATGELFF. In DNA, the CDR3 is TGTGCCAGCAGCCAAAGCAGGGCGACCGGGGAGCTGTTTTTT. V usage is TRBV27 and J usage is TRBJ2-2; D is perhaps TRBD1 (5 bases). Trimming cost V 6 bases and J 5 bases, with 13 bases left between them. Germline V CDR1 and CDR2: MNHEY, SMNVEV (reference sequence). The CDR3 consists of 14 residues.

The chain has TRBV29-1 and TRBJ1-2; 7 nucleotides match TRBD1. Germline V lookup: CDR1 SQVTM, CDR2 ANQGSEA. The CDR3 contains 11 residues. V was pared by 4 bases and J by 8 bases, with 4 bases of the junction left unmatched. The CDR3 nucleotides are TGCAGCGTTGGACAGGGTAGGGGCTACACCTTC. Translating it yields CSVGQGRGYTF.

The J gene is TRBJ1-1, the V gene TRBV11-3; possibly TRBD1 for D (5 bases). V was trimmed by 0 bases and J by 5 bases, leaving 7 bases between them. Germline lookup yields CDR1 SGHNT and CDR2 YENEEA. The CDR3 covers 13 residues. The CDR3 coding sequence is TGTGCCAGCAGCTTAGATGCAGGGACTGAAGCTTTCTTT. It yields the protein CASSLDAGTEAFF.

The CDR3 nucleotides read TGTGCCAGCAGTTGGGGACAGATGTATGGCTACACCTTC. Its protein is CASSWGQMYGYTF. The chain links TRBV28 to TRBJ1-2, with 7 bases matching TRBD1. CDR1 MDHEN and CDR2 SYDVKM come from the germline V gene. This CDR3 spans 13 amino acids. J was trimmed by 5 bases and V by 4 bases; bases with no gene match: 4.

The chain has TRBV28 and TRBJ1-2; possibly TRBD1 for D (6 bases). The CDR3 totals 16 residues. V lost 1 base and J 3 bases, leaving 15 bases between the germline ends. Germline CDR1 reads MDHEN; CDR2 reads SYDVKM. CDR3 DNA sequence: TGTGCCAGCAGTTTATATAGGACAGAACGCTACTATGGCTACACCTTC. Translation: CASSLYRTERYYGYTF.

The chain has TRBV7-9 and TRBJ1-4; D call uncertain. The CDR3 sequence is 15 residues long. The germline V gene encodes CDR1 SEHNR and CDR2 FQNEAQ (reference sequence). V was pared by 2 bases and J by 3 bases, with 10 bases between. The CDR3 reads CASSLLETSNEKLFF. The CDR3 nucleotides read TGTGCCAGCAGCTTACTTGAGACATCTAATGAAAAACTGTTTTTT.